This TCR beta chain was profiled in a study of OX40 agonist ivuxolimab in advanced cancers. Sequenced by immunoSEQ multiplex PCR; TCRdb stores in-frame clones only, minus some. The table shows roughly 34,000 clones, with 89% occurring only once. General study points: CD8+ T cells averaged more expanded clones than CD4+.

The CDR3 sequence is 14 residues long. Germline CDR1 reads SGHTA; CDR2 reads FQGNSA. Trimming took off 2 bases at V and 8 bases at J, with 13 bases between the two ends. With regard to this clone: Antigen unknown.

This chain uses TRBV7-2 with TRBJ2-4, with D possibly matching TRBD1 (6 bases). This clonotype was sampled from an adult with an advanced solid tumor such as melanoma, head and neck, liver or kidney cancer. Sample: CD4+ or CD8+ T cells sorted from blood, taken in a trial of the OX40 agonist ivuxolimab. CDR3 in amino acids: CASSLYQGSDIQYF. The CDR3 nucleotides read TGTGCCAGCAGCTTATACCAGGGGAGCGACATTCAGTACTTC.